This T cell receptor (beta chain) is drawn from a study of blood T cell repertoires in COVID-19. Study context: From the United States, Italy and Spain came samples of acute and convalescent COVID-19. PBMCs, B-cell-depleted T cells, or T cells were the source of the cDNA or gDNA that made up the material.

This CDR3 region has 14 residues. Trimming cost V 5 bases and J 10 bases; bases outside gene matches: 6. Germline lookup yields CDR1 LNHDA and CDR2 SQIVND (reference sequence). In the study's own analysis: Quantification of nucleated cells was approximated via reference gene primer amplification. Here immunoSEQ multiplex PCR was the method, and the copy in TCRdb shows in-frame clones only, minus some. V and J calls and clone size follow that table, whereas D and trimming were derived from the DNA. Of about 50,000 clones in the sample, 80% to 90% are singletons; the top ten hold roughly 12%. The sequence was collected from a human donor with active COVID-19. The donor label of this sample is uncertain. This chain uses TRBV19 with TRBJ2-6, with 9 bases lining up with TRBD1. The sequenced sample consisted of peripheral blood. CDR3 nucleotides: TGTGCCAGTAGTCTCCGACAGGGGGAAAACGTCCTGACTTTC. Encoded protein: CASSLRQGENVLTF.